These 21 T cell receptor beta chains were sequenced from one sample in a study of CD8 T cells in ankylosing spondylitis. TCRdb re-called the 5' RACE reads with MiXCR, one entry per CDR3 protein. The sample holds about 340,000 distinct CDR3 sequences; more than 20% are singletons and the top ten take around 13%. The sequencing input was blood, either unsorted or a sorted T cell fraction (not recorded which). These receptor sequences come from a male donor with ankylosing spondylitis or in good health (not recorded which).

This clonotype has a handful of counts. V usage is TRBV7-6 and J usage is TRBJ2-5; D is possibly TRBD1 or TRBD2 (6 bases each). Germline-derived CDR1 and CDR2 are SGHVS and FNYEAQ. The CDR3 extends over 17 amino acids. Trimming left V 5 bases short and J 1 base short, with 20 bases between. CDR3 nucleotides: TGTGCCAGCAGCCCGCCGGGGGCAGGGATTAGCCAAGAGACCCAGTACTTC. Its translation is CASSPPGAGISQETQYF.

CDR3 loop: CASSGPGSEQYF. The CDR3 nucleotides read TGTGCCAGCAGCGGCCCTGGGTCCGAGCAGTACTTC. This sequence joins TRBV7-6 and TRBJ2-7; no definite D call. CDR1 SGHVS and CDR2 FNYEAQ come from the germline V gene. The CDR3 covers 12 residues. The V gene lost 5 bases and the J gene lost 6 bases, with 11 bases spanning the gap.

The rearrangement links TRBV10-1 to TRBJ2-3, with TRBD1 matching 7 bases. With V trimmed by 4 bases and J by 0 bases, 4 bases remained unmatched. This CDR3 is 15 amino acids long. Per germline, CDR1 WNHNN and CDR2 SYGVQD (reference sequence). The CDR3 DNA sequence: TGCGCCAGCAGTGCCGACAGGGAAAGCACAGATACGCAGTATTTT. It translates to CASSADRESTDTQYF.

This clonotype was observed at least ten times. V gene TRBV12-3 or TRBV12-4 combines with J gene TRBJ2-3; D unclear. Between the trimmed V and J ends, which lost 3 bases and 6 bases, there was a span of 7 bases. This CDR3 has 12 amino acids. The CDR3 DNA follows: TGTGCCAGCAGTTTTGGGGTGGATACGCAGTATTTT. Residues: CASSFGVDTQYF.

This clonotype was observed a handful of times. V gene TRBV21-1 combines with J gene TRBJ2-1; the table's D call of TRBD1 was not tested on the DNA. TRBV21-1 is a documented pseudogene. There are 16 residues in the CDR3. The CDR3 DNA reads TGTGCCAGCAGCTTAAACCCGGGACAGGGATCCAATGAGCAGTTCTTC. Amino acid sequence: CASSLNPGQGSNEQFF.

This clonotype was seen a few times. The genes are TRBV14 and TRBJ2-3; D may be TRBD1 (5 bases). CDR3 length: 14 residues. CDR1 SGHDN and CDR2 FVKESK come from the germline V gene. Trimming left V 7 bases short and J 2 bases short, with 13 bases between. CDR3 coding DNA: TGTGCCAGCAATGTGGGGCCCTACACAGATACGCAGTATTTT. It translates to CASNVGPYTDTQYF.

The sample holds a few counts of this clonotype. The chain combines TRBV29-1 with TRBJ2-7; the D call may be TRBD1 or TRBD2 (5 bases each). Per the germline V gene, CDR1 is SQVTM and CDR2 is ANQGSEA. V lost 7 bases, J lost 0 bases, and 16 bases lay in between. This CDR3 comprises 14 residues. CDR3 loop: CSARGVGSSYEQYF. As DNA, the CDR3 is TGCAGCGCTCGAGGGGTAGGCAGCTCCTACGAGCAGTACTTC.

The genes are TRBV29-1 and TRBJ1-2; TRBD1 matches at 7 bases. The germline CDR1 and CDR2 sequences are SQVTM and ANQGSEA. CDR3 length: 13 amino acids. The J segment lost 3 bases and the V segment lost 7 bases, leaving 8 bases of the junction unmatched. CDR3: CSGMGQGDYGYTF. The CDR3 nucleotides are TGCAGCGGCATGGGGCAGGGGGACTATGGCTACACCTTC.

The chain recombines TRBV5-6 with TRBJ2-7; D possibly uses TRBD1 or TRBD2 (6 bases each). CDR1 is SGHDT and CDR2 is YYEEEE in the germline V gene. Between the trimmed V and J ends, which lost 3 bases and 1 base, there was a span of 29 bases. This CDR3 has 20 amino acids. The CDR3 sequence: CASSSPPTRGPWGNSYEQYF. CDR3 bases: TGTGCCAGCAGCTCGCCCCCCACACGGGGGCCTTGGGGGAATTCCTACGAGCAGTACTTC.

This CDR3 is CASSVDQGPSSYNEQFF. CDR3 nucleotide sequence: TGTGCCAGCAGCGTAGATCAGGGGCCCAGCTCCTACAATGAGCAGTTCTTC. V usage is TRBV9 and J usage is TRBJ2-1, with D possibly TRBD1 on 6 matching bases. Trimming removed 0 bases at V and 0 bases at J, with 13 bases between. The germline CDR1 and CDR2 sequences are SGDLS and YYNGEE. The length of the CDR3 is 17 residues.

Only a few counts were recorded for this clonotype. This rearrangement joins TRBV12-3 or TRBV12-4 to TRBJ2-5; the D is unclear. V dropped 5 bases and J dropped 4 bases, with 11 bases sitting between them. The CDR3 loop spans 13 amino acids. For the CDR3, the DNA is TGTGCCAGCAGTCTAGGGATCAGAGAGACCCAGTACTTC. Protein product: CASSLGIRETQYF.

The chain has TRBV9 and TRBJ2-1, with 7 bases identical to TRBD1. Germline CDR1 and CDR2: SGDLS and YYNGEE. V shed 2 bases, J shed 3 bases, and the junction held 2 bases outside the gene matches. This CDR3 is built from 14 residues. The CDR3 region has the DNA TGTGCCAGCAGCGTCAGGGGGTTCTACAATGAGCAGTTCTTC. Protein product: CASSVRGFYNEQFF.

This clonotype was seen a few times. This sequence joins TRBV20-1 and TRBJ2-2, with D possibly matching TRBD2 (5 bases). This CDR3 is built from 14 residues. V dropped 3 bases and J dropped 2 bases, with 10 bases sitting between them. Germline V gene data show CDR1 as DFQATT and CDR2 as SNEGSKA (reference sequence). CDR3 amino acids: CSARDFLNTGELFF. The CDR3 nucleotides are TGCAGTGCTAGGGACTTTCTTAACACCGGGGAGCTGTTTTTT.

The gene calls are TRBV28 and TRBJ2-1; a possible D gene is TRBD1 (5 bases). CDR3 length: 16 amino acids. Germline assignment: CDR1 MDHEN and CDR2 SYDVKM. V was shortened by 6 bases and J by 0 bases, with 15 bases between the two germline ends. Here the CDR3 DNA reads TGTGCCAGCAGCCGAGAGACAGTCAGCTCCTACAATGAGCAGTTCTTC. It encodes CASSRETVSSYNEQFF.

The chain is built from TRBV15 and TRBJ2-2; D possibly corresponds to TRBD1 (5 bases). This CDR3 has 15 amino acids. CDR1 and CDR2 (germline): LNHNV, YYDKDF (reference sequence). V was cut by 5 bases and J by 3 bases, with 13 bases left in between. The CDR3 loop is CATSVDSEDTGELFF. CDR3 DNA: TGTGCCACCAGCGTAGACAGCGAAGACACCGGGGAGCTGTTTTTT.

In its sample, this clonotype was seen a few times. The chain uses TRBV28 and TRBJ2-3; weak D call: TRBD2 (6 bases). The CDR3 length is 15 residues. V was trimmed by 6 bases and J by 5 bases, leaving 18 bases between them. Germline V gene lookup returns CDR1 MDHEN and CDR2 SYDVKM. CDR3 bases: TGTGCCAGCAGCCCCGGTCGGAGGGGCGAAGATACGCAGTATTTT. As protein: CASSPGRRGEDTQYF.

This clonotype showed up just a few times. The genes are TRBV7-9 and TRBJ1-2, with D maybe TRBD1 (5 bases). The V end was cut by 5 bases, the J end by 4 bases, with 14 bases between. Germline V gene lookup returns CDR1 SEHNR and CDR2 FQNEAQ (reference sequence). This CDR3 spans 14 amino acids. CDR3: CASSLGGIGYGYTF. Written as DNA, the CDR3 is TGTGCCAGCAGCCTGGGGGGGATCGGCTATGGCTACACCTTC.

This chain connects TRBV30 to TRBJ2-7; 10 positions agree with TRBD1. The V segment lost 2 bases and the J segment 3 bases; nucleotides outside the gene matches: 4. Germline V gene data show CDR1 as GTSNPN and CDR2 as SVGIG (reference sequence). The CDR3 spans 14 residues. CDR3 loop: CAWSNDRGLYEQYF. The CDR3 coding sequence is TGTGCCTGGAGTAACGACAGGGGGCTCTACGAGCAGTACTTC. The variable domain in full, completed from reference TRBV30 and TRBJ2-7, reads SQTIHQWPATLVQPVGSPLSLECTVEGTSNPNLYWYRQAAGRGLQLLFYSVGIGQISSEVPQNLSASRPQDRQFILSSKKLLLSDSGFYLCAWSNDRGLYEQYFGPGTRLTVT.

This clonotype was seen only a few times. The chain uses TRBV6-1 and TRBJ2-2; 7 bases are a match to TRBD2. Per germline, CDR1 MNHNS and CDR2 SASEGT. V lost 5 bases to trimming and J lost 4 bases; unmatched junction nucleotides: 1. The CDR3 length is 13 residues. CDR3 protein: CASSIAGTGELFF. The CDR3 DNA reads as TGTGCCAGCAGTATAGCGGGCACCGGGGAGCTGTTTTTT.

Written as DNA, the CDR3 is TGCAGCGTCTGGGGTAGGACCGATACTGTTGTCGAGCAGTACTTC. Translated: CSVWGRTDTVVEQYF. J is TRBJ2-7 and V is TRBV29-1; no clear D gene. CDR1 is SQVTM and CDR2 is ANQGSEA in the germline V gene. V was cut by 6 bases and J by 6 bases, with 24 bases left in between. The CDR3 has 15 residues.

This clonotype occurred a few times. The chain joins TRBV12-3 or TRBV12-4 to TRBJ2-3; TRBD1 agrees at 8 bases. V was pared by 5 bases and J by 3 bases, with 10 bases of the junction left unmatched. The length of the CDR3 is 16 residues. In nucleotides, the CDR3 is TGTGCCAGCAGTCAAACCGACAGGGGAGGAACAGATACGCAGTATTTT. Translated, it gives CASSQTDRGGTDTQYF.